This T cell receptor (beta chain) was captured in a study of early T cells in non-severe SARS-CoV-2 infection. Study overall: Sequencing of bulk RNA from unsorted whole blood was done, without chain pairing.

The CDR3 is 15 residues long. Germline CDR1 and CDR2: LGHDT and YNNKEL (reference sequence). V shed 6 bases, J shed 7 bases, and the junction held 10 bases outside the gene matches. TCRdb fed the 5' RACE reads into MiXCR, producing one record per CDR3 protein. The sample records approximately 70,000 distinct CDR3 sequences, 12% being singletons. Study outcomes and limitations: Anti-spike CD8 responses were favored by VDJdb matching, which missed private and CD4 specificities.

Worth noting for this clonotype: Its antigen is unknown.

This chain links TRBV3-1 with TRBJ2-1, with 9 positions matching TRBD2. Sequencing used whole blood. This receptor was taken from an adult who was a healthcare worker with PCR-confirmed SARS-CoV-2 infection or an uninfected control (not recorded which). The CDR3 DNA follows: TGTGCCAGCAGAACCGGACTAGCGCCTTTAAATGAGCAGTTCTTC. The encoded protein is CASRTGLAPLNEQFF.